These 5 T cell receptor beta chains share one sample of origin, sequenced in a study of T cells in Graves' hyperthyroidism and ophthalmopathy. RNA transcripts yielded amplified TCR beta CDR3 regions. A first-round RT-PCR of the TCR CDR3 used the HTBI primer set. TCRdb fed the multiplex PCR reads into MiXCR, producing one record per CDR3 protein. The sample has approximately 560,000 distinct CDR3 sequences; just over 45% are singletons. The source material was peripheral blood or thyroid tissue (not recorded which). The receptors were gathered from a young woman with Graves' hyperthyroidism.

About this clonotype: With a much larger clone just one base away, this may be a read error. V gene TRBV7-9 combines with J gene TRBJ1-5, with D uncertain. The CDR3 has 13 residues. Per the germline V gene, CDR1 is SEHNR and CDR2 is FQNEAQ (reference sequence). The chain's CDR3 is CASSLLTTMPPHF. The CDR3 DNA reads TGTGCCAGCAGCTTACTCACAACCATGCCCCCGCATTTT.

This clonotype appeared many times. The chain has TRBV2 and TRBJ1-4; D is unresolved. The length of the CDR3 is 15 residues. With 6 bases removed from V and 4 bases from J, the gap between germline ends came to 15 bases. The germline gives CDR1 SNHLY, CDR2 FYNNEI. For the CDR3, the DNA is TGTGCCAGCAGGCTCAACAGAGGTCATAATGAAAAACTGTTTTTT. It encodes CASRLNRGHNEKLFF.

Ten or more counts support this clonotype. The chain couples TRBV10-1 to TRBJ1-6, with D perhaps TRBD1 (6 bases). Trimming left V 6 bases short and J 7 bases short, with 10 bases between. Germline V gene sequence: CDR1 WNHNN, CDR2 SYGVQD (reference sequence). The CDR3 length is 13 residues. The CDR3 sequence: CASRADRNSPLHF. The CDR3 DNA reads TGCGCCAGCAGGGCGGACAGAAATTCACCCCTCCACTTT.

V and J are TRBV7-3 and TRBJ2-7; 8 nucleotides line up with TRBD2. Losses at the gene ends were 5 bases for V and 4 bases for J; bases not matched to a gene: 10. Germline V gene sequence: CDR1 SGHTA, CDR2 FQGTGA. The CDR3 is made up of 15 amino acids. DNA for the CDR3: TGTGCCAGCAGCCAAGAAATTAGCGGGATGTACGAGCAGTACTTC. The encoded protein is CASSQEISGMYEQYF.

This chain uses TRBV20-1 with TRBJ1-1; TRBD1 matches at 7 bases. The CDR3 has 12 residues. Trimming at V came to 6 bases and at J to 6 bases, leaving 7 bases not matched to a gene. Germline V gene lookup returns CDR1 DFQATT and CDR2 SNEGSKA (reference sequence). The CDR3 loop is CSAQTGMAEAFF. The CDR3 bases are TGCAGTGCCCAGACAGGGATGGCTGAAGCTTTCTTT.